The entry that follows covers one TCR beta chain sequence. No antigen is known for it. No base quality values were provided; no much bigger clone lies one nucleotide off. From cysteine to phenylalanine, the CDR3 is 15 amino acids long. The sequence is cut down to CDR3 DNA, 45 bases in frame from base 1. CDR1 and CDR2 are read off the germline V gene (reference sequence) as MNHEY and SMNVEV. From V the trimming removes 6 bases and from J it removes 3 bases, while the gene matches leave 10 bases of the junction unaccounted for. The data are from a study of shared clonotypes between healthy human individuals (dated by TCRdb to 2020 to 2022). For the study in its entirety: Three men and two women, aged 18 to 49 years, made up the cohort. Per donor, three plates each were used for CD4 naive and CD4 memory, two for CD8 naive, and one for CD8 memory. To increase sequencing depth and limit assay-specific biases, different laboratories used diverse techniques to prepare libraries and sequence TCR repertoires. To estimate repertoire size and how much clonotype sharing occurs between individuals, the study deeply sequenced the blood TCR repertoires of about five healthy adults. Between about 0.94 and 10 billion PBMCs per donor were obtained by leukapheresis.

Using the deep immunoSEQ assay, multiplex PCR amplified TCR CDR3 regions from genomic DNA. Extracted genomic DNA from each cell subset was spread evenly across all wells of several immunoSEQ 96-well plates, with each plate serving as a replicate. For sorted subsets, each replicate PCR was loaded with roughly 200 ng genomic DNA, equivalent to about 30,000 T cell genomes. Purified libraries were measured with a Qubit 3.0 fluorometer, size-checked on a Bioanalyzer 2100, and measured again with the KAPA Library Quantification kit. Every immunoSEQ 96-well plate was sequenced on a dedicated single-read 150-cycle Illumina NextSeq 550 flow cell. Per the source publication's procedure: Because only junctional sequences without quality scores were contained in the immunoSEQ output, filtering matching that applied to full-length reads could not be performed. Sequences were annotated with PyIR, a Python wrapper for IgBLAST v1.9, using IMGT germline references to assign V/J genes and CDR3. Reads were filtered out if the reads had weak V/J assignments (E-value above 1e-6), no CDR3, stop codons, out-of-frame junctions, or ambiguous translated residues. A V3J clonotype was defined by an identical inferred V gene, J gene, and CDR3 amino acid sequence. Percentage overlap between repertoires was computed as shared unique clonotypes divided by the size of the smaller repertoire. Three approaches were used to assess repertoire richness: RTK rarefaction, the Chao1 estimator, and Recon v2.1 estimates of unobserved clonotypes. OLGA was used to compute generation probabilities for all TCRbeta clonotypes that the gDNA method yielded from a handful of donors. TCRdb took this table from immuneACCESS and kept in-frame rearrangements with V and J called. Such tables lack part of the clones; where checked against another copy, unresolved V genes explain under half of the gap, and the rest is unexplained. The V and J calls and clone size were taken over from that table, and D and trimming were inferred from the DNA. This sample holds approximately 2,300,000 clones; just under 95% were observed only once. The top ten clones comprise approximately 0.4% of the sample.

The investigation overall reported the following: Rarefaction of sorted-subset datasets indicated incomplete sequencing despite the large sequencing depth. Pairwise subsampling led to the expectation that sequencing depth would affect the degree of clonotype sharing among donors. Roughly 5% of naive CD4, 3.5% of naive CD8, 2.3% of memory CD4, and 0.35% to 0.5% of memory CD8 clonotypes were shared across a few donors. Compared with non-shared clonotypes, the clonotypes found in all four sorted-subset donors had higher generation probabilities. Because the study included a small number of donors, the genetic and exposure-history diversity represented was limited. Sampling was limited to blood, and TCR repertoires in tissue likely differ from TCR repertoires in blood. Estimated clonotype richness was generally larger for naive than for memory subsets.

Donors were healthy HIV-negative adults with no recently reported acute infections or vaccinations. Every donor was a Caucasian adult living in Nashville, Tennessee, USA. CD4+ T cells were enriched by magnetic negative selection; naive cells were then positively selected on CD45RA, and the negative fraction formed the memory subset. Blood was collected by leukapheresis, and PBMCs were isolated by Ficoll-Histopaque density gradient centrifugation and then cryopreserved in liquid nitrogen vapor phase. Purity and quantity of every magnetically sorted T cell population were checked by analytical flow cytometry. Genomic DNA was isolated from every sorted fraction and measured by UV absorbance on a Nanodrop 2000c.

The sequence came from a man aged 18-30 years in good health. Some clones in this sample may be carry-over from other donors' samples. The sequence is built from TRBV27 and TRBJ1-1; 7 nucleotides in the junction match TRBD1. Sequencing was carried out using naive CD4+ T cells from PBMCs. Sample cell subset or site, as interpreted from the label and publication: CD45RA+ positively selected. The CDR3 has the sequence CASRSLYRGYTEAFF. In nucleotide form, the sequence is TGTGCCAGCAGATCCTTATACAGGGGATACACTGAAGCTTTCTTT.